One sample yielded the 11 T cell receptor beta chains listed below, sequenced in a study of blood T cell repertoires in COVID-19 (dated by TCRdb to 2020 to 2022). Libraries were prepared through the immunoSEQ multiplex PCR assay. TCRdb re-hosts the immuneACCESS table, in-frame sequences only. Its copies lack some clones; in the studies checked, an unresolved V gene accounts for under half of them, and the cause for the rest is not known. The table for this sample lists fewer than 65,000 clones; roughly 74% of them were counted only once. In total, the top ten clones hold about 25% of the sample. Material: peripheral blood. The receptors originated from a human donor in a cohort sampled during active COVID-19.

The genes are TRBV30 and TRBJ2-7; 9 positions agree with TRBD2. There are 14 residues in the CDR3. Unmatched junction bases numbered 10, after V lost 4 bases and J lost 6 bases. Germline values: CDR1 GTSNPN, CDR2 SVGIG (reference sequence). The CDR3 loop reads CAWKGSGGRPEQYF. As DNA, the CDR3 is TGTGCCTGGAAGGGAAGCGGGGGGCGTCCCGAGCAGTACTTC.

This chain uses TRBV18 with TRBJ2-6, with 7 bases identical to TRBD1. Germline values: CDR1 KGHSH, CDR2 LQKENI. This CDR3 has 17 residues. Losses at the gene ends were 3 bases for V and 2 bases for J; bases not matched to a gene: 7. CDR3 coding DNA: TGTGCCAGCTCACCGGAGAGGGGGCGACCTGGGGCCAACGTCCTGACTTTC. This encodes CASSPERGRPGANVLTF. Filled out from reference TRBV18 and TRBJ2-6, the complete variable domain reads NAGVMQNPRHLVRRRGQEARLRCSPMKGHSHVYWYRQLPEEGLKFMVYLQKENIIDESGMPKERFSAEFPKEGPSILRIQQVVRGDSAAYFCASSPERGRPGANVLTFGAGSRLTVL.

The gene calls are TRBV5-4 and TRBJ2-1, with TRBD1 identical over 7 bases. This CDR3 has 15 amino acids. The junction had 16 bases not matched to a gene; V was cut back by 4 bases and J by 12 bases. Germline V gene data show CDR1 as SGHNT and CDR2 as YYREEE (reference sequence). The CDR3 sequence: CASSRPDLRQGRQFF. CDR3 nucleotide sequence: TGTGCCAGCAGCCGCCCTGACCTGAGACAGGGTAGGCAGTTCTTC.

The chain employs TRBV5-1 and TRBJ2-1; weak D call: TRBD2 (6 bases). Germline V gene sequence: CDR1 SGHRS, CDR2 YFSETQ. Trimming took 0 bases from V and 7 from J, leaving 11 bases between them. CDR3 length: 14 amino acids. CDR3 in DNA: TGCGCCAGCAGCTTGGTTTTGGAGGGGAATGAGCAGTTCTTC. Translating gives CASSLVLEGNEQFF. Filled out from reference TRBV5-1 and TRBJ2-1, the complete variable domain reads KAGVTQTPRYLIKTRGQQVTLSCSPISGHRSVSWYQQTPGQGLQFLFEYFSETQRNKGNFPGRFSGRQFSNSRSEMNVSTLELGDSALYLCASSLVLEGNEQFFGPGTRLTVL.

In its sample, this clone was seen a few times. The chain couples TRBV14 to TRBJ1-3; D call uncertain. CDR1 and CDR2 (germline): SGHDN, FVKESK. The CDR3 extends over 17 amino acids. V was cut by 1 base and J by 7 bases, with 20 bases left in between. The CDR3 is CASSQGRGLSRGNTIYF. Written as DNA, the CDR3 is TGTGCCAGCAGCCAAGGCCGAGGCCTAAGCCGCGGGAACACCATATATTTT.

Only a few counts were recorded for this clone. This chain connects TRBV11-3 to TRBJ2-5, with D perhaps TRBD2 (5 bases). Germline V gene data show CDR1 as SGHNT and CDR2 as YENEEA. The CDR3 has 10 residues. V lost 8 bases and J 7 bases, leaving 8 bases between the germline ends. CDR3 nucleotides: TGTGCCAGCGGCGGAGGGACCCAGTACTTC. Translated: CASGGGTQYF.

The rearrangement uses TRBV27 and TRBJ2-2; 11 positions agree with TRBD2. Germline-derived CDR1 and CDR2 are MNHEY and SMNVEV (reference sequence). The CDR3 covers 15 residues. V trimming: 8 bases; J trimming: 4 bases; junction bases outside the gene matches: 6. Written as DNA, the CDR3 is TGTGCCAGCGGACTAGCGGGCGTGAGCACCGGGGAGCTGTTTTTT. It encodes CASGLAGVSTGELFF.

The chain recombines TRBV29-1 with TRBJ1-1, with 7 positions matching TRBD1. V dropped 5 bases and J dropped 1; count of bases not matched to a gene: 10. CDR3 length: 15 residues. Germline V CDR1 and CDR2: SQVTM, ANQGSEA. The chain's CDR3 is CSVSGGRTGNTEAFF. The CDR3, as DNA: TGCAGCGTTTCCGGGGGTAGGACAGGGAACACTGAAGCTTTCTTT.

J is TRBJ2-5 and V is TRBV24-1; 7 positions agree with TRBD1. The V segment lost 4 bases and the J segment 2 bases; nucleotides outside the gene matches: 9. The germline V gene encodes CDR1 KGHDR and CDR2 SFDVKD. The CDR3 length is 16 residues. The CDR3 loop is CATSDPGTEDQETQYF. Here the CDR3 DNA reads TGTGCCACCAGTGACCCCGGGACAGAAGATCAAGAGACCCAGTACTTC.

The chain joins TRBV3-1 (or the pseudogene TRBV3-2) to TRBJ2-2; TRBD2 aligns across 11 bases. The CDR3 loop spans 16 amino acids. With 6 bases clipped from V and 2 bases from J, the junction kept 5 bases outside the gene matches. CDR1 is LGHDT, CDR2 YNNKEL, per germline (reference sequence). CDR3 in amino acids: CASRPTSGRNTGELFF. CDR3 nucleotides: TGTGCCAGCAGACCTACTAGCGGGAGAAACACCGGGGAGCTGTTTTTT.

The rearrangement links TRBV5-1 to TRBJ2-1; 10 positions match TRBD2. The V and J ends lost 0 bases and 3 bases, in that order; junction bases with no gene match: 9. From germline, CDR1 is SGHRS and CDR2 YFSETQ. This CDR3 has 18 residues. This chain's CDR3 is CASSLAIAGGGFYNEQFF. DNA for the CDR3: TGCGCCAGCAGCTTGGCAATAGCGGGGGGAGGCTTCTACAATGAGCAGTTCTTC.